The clone carrying this TCR beta chain turned up a few times. In the PCR, 60 Vbeta and 13 Jbeta primers were used. Some clones are missing from TCRdb's copy, which holds only in-frame ones; the method was immunoSEQ multiplex PCR. The sample holds 200,000 to 300,000 clones, 82% seen once. The sample belongs to a study of cytomegalovirus exposure and HLA in healthy donors. About the study: For the roughly 400 genotyped donors, 81% fell within the Caucasian-associated ancestry cluster.

The trim removed 5 bases at V and 3 bases at J, leaving 3 bases unmatched. Looked up from germline, CDR1 is PRHDT and CDR2 is FYEKMQ (reference sequence). The CDR3 runs 13 residues. This chain links TRBV13 with TRBJ1-1, with TRBD1 identical over 7 bases. The source material was PBMCs. The sequence was collected from a woman in her 40s in good health and CMV-seropositive. The CDR3 region is CASSPRGDTEAFF. CDR3 coding DNA: TGTGCCAGCAGCCCCAGGGGGGACACTGAAGCTTTCTTT.